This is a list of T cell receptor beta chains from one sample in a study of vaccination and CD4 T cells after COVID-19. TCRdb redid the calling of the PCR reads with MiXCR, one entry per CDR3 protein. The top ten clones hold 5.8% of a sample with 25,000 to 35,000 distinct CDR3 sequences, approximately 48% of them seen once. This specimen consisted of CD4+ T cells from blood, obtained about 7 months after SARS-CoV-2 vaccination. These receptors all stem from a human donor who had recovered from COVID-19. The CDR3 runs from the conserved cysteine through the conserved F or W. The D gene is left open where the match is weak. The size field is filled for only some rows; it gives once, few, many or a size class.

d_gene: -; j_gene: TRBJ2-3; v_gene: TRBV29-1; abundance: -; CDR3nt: TGCAGCGTTTACACTATGGCAGATACGCAGTATTTT; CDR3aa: CSVYTMADTQYF
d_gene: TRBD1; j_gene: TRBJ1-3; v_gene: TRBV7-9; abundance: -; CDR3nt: TGTGCCAGCAGCTCATGGACAGGCAATGCGGCAAACACCATATATTTT; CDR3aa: CASSSWTGNAANTIYF
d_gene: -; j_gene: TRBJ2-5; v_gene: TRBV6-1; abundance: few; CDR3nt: TGTGCCAGCAGGCGCCCGACCGGAGAGACCCAGTACTTC; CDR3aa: CASRRPTGETQYF
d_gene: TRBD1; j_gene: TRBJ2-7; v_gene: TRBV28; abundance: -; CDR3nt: TGTGCCAGCAGTCGGGACAGGGTTTTCTCCTACGAGCAGTACTTC; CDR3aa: CASSRDRVFSYEQYF
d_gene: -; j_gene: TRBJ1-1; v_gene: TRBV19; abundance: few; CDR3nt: TGTGCCAGTAATTCGGGATGGCTGAACACTGAAGCTTTCTTT; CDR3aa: CASNSGWLNTEAFF
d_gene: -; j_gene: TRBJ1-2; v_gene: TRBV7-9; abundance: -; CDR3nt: TGTGCCAGCAGCCCCGGCGGGACCGGCTACACCTTC; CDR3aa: CASSPGGTGYTF
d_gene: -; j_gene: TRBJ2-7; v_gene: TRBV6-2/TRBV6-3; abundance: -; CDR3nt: TGTGCCAGCAGAATAGACGGGGCCTACGAGCAGTACTTC; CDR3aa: CASRIDGAYEQYF
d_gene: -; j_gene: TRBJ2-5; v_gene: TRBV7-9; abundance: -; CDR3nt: TGTGCCAGCAGCCCGGACTATCAAGAGACCCAGTACTTC; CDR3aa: CASSPDYQETQYF
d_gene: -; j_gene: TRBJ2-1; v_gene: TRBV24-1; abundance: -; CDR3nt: TGTGCCACCAGTGACCAGGGGTGGCATGAGCAGTTCTTC; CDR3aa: CATSDQGWHEQFF
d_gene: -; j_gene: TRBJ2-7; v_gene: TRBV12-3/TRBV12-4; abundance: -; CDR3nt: TGTGCCAGCAGTTCACCTGACAGAATCCCCGAGCAGTACTTC; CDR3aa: CASSSPDRIPEQYF
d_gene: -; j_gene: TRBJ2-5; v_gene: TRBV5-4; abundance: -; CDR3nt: TGTGCCAGCAACCCTTCGGGACCGCATCAAGAGACCCAGTACTTC; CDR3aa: CASNPSGPHQETQYF
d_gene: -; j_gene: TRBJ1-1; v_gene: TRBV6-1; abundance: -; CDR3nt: TGTGCCAGCAGTGACCACGACACAGTTGAAGCTTTCTTT; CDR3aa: CASSDHDTVEAFF
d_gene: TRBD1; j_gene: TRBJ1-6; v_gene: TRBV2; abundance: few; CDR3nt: TGTGCCAGCAGTGAAGACACAGGGGGATTGTCACCCCTCCACTTT; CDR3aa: CASSEDTGGLSPLHF
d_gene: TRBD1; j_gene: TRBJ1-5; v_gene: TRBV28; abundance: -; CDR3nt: TGTGCCAGCAGATACCCTGGGACAGGGAGGAATCAGCCCCAGCATTTT; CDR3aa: CASRYPGTGRNQPQHF
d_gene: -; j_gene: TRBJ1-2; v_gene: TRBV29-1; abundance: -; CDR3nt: TGCAGCGTTGACCGGGGCGCGGGGTATGGCTACACCTTC; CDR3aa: CSVDRGAGYGYTF
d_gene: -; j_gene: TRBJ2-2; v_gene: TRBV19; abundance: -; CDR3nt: TGTGCCAGTAATATCCGGGAAGGCGGGGAGCTGTTTTTT; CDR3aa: CASNIREGGELFF
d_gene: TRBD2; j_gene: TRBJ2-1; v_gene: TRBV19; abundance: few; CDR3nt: TGTGCCAGTAGTGTCGGGACTAGCGGGTTTAATGAGCAGTTCTTC; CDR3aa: CASSVGTSGFNEQFF
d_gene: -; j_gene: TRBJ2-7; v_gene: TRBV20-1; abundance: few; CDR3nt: TGCAGTGCTAGACCCCGGGACGGCGGGGACGAGCAGTACTTC; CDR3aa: CSARPRDGGDEQYF
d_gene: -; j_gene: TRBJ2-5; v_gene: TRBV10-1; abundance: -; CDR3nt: TGCGCCAGCAGTCAGGACGTGGGGACAAAAGAGACCCAGTACTTC; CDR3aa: CASSQDVGTKETQYF
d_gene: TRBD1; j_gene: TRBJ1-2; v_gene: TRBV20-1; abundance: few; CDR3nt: TGCAGTGCCCCAGGGGGGGGGGGCTACACCTTC; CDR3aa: CSAPGGGGYTF
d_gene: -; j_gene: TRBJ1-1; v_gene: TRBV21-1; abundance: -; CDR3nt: TGTGCCAGCACATACAGGCTGGGTGCGAACACTGAAGCTTTCTTT; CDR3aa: CASTYRLGANTEAFF
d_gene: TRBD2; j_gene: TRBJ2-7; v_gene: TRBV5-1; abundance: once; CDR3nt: TGCGCCAGCAGTAGCGGGAGGGCCTACGAGCAGTACTTC; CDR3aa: CASSSGRAYEQYF
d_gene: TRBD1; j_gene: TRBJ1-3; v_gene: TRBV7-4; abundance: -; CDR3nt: TGTGCCAGCAGCTTGGACAGGGGGCCTGGAAACACCATATATTTT; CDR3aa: CASSLDRGPGNTIYF
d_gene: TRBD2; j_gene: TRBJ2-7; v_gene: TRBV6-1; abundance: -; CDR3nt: TGTGCCAGCAGTCACGGGACTAGCGGGAGGTTGGTGGGGTACGAGCAGTACTTC; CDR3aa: CASSHGTSGRLVGYEQYF
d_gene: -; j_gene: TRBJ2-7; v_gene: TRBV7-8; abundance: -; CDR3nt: TGTGCCAGCAGCTTAGGACCTCCCTACGAGCAGTACTTC; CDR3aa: CASSLGPPYEQYF
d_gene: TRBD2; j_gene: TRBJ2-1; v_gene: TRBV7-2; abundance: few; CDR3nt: TGTGCCAGCAGCCGGAGGGAGGGCAGAAATGAGCAGTTCTTC; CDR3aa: CASSRREGRNEQFF
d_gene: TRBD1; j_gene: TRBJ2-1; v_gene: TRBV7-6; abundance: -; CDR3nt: TGTGCCAGCAGCTCGGACAGGGGCAATGAGCAGTTCTTC; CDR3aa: CASSSDRGNEQFF
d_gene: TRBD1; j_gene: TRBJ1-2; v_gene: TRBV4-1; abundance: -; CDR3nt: TGCGCCAGCAGCCAAGATTACCAGGGGGCGGCATTCTATGGCTACACCTTC; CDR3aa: CASSQDYQGAAFYGYTF
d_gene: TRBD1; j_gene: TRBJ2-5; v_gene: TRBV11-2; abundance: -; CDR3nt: TGTGCCAGCAGATCAGGGGGCGCTGACAGAGAGACCCAGTACTTC; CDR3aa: CASRSGGADRETQYF
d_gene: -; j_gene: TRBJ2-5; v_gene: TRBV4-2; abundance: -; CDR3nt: TGTGCCAGCAGCCAGGACATAGGCAGCGCAGAGACCCAGTACTTC; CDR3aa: CASSQDIGSAETQYF
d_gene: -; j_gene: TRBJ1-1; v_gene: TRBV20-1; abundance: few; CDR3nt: TGCAGTGCTGTCCGCGGGAACACTGAAGCTTTCTTT; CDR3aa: CSAVRGNTEAFF
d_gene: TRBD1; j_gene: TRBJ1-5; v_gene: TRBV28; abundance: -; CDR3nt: TGTGCCAGCAGTTCCGCCGGGACAGGGAACGAGAACCGTTTTTGGAGGAGCAATCAGCCCCAGCATTTT; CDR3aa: CASSSAGTGNENRFWRSNQPQHF
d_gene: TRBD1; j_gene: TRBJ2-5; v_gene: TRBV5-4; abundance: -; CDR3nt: TGTGCCAGCAGCTTGAAGCAGGGGGATGAGACCCAGTACTTC; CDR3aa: CASSLKQGDETQYF
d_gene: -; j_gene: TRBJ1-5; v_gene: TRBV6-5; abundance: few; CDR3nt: TGTGCCAGCAGTTACTCGAAGGGTGGCAATCAGCCCCAGCATTTT; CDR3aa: CASSYSKGGNQPQHF
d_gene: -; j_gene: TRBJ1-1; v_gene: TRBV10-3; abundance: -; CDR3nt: TGTGCCACTTTGGGACATGAGAACACTGAAGCTTTCTTT; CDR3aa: CATLGHENTEAFF
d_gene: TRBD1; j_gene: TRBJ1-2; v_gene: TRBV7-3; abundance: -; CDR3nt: TGTGCCAGCAGCGCCTTACAGGGGGCCGGCTACACCTTC; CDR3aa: CASSALQGAGYTF
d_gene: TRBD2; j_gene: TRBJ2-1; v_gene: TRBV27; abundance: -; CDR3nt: TGTGCCAGCAGTTTATTGCCTAGCGGCAATGAGCAGTTCTTC; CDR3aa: CASSLLPSGNEQFF
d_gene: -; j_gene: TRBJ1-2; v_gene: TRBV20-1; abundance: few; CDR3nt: TGCAGTGCCTCGGAGGATAACTATGGCTACACCTTC; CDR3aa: CSASEDNYGYTF
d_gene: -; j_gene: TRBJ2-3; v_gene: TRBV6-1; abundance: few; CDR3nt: TGTGCCAGCAGTGGGCTAGCTAGCACAGATACGCAGTATTTT; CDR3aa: CASSGLASTDTQYF
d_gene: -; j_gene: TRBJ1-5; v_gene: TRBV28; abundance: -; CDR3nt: TGTGCCAGCAGTTTTAGGGCCCTACCCGACCAGCCCCAGCATTTT; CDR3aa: CASSFRALPDQPQHF
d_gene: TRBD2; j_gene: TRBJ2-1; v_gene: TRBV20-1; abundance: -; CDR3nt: TGCAGTGCTAGTCGGCTAGCGGGCGAATGGAGCTCCTACGATGAGCAGTTCTTC; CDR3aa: CSASRLAGEWSSYDEQFF
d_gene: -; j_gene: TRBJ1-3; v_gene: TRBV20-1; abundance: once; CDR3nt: TGCAGTGCTACCCCCGGACTGCCGTCTGGAAACACCATATATTTT; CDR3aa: CSATPGLPSGNTIYF
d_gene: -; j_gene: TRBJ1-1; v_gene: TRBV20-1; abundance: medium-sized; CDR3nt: TGCAGTGCTAACGGGGTTACGAGTGAAGCTTTCTTT; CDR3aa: CSANGVTSEAFF
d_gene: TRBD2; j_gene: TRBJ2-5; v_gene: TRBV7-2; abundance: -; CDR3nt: TGTGCCAGCTCGGGGGGGCCCGAGACCCAGTACTTC; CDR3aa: CASSGGPETQYF
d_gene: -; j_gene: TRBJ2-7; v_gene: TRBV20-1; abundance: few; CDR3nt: TGCAGTGCTAGTGGCACCCCTGGGTCCTACGAGCAGTACTTC; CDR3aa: CSASGTPGSYEQYF
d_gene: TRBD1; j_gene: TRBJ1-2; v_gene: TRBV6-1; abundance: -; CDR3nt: TGTGCCAGCAGCCTAAGACAGGGGGCGTGGGGACGCCCTAACTATGGCTACACCTTC; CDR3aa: CASSLRQGAWGRPNYGYTF
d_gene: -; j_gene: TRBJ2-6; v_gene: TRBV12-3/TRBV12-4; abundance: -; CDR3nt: TGTGCCAGCAGGACGGACAGCTTGTTCTCTGGGGCCAACGTCCTGACTTTC; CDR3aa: CASRTDSLFSGANVLTF
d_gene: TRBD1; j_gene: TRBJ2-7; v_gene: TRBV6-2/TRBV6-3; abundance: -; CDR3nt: TGTGCCAGCAGGCCCTGGACAGGGGTCTACGAGCAGTACTTC; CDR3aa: CASRPWTGVYEQYF
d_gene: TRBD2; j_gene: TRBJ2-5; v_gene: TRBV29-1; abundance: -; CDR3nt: TGCAGCGCTAGAGACGGACTAGTGGTCCCCCAGTACTTC; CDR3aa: CSARDGLVVPQYF
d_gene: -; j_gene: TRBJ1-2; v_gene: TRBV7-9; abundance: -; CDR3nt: TGTGCCAGCTCCTCTGGGGTATATGGCTACACCTTC; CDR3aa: CASSSGVYGYTF
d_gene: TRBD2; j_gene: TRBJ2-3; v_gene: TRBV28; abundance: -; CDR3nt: TGTGCCAGCAGCTACCTAGCGGGAGGAGAGTTGGCAGATACGCAGTATTTT; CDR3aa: CASSYLAGGELADTQYF